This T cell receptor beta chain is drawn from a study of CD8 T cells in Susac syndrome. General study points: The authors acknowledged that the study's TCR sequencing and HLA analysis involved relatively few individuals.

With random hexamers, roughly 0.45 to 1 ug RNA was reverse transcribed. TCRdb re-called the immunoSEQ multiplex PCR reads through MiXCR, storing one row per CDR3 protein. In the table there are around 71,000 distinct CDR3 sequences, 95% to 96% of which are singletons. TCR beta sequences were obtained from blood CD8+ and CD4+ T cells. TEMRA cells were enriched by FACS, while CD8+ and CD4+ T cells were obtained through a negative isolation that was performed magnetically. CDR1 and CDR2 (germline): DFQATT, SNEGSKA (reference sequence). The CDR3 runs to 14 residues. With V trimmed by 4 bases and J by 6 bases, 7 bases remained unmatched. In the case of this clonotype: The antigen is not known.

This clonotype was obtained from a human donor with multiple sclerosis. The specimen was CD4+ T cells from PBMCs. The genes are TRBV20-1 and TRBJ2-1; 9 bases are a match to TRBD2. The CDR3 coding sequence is TGCAGTGCTAAAGCGGGGGGAGGAAGCAATGAGCAGTTCTTC. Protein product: CSAKAGGGSNEQFF.